Each of the 20 T cell receptor beta chains below was sequenced from the same sample in a study of T cells in Graves' hyperthyroidism and ophthalmopathy (dated by TCRdb to between 2018 and 2021). Libraries came from multiplex PCR. TCRdb shows the sequencer as Illumina HiSeq 2000. Amplification of TCR beta CDR3 regions was carried out from RNA transcripts. A first-round RT-PCR of the TCR CDR3 used the HTBI primer set with the Qiagen OneStep RT-PCR kit. The raw public data were reprocessed by TCRdb itself: fastp quality trimming at Q25, MiXCR clonotype calling, in-frame beta chains only. Merged by CDR3 protein, the rows form single entries marked with the most common genes and DNA. The sample has approximately 520,000 distinct CDR3 sequences on record, about a fifth of them singletons. The ten largest make up less than 30% of the sample. The sequenced sample consisted of blood. Source of these receptors: a man aged 18-30 years with Graves' hyperthyroidism.

In this sample, this clonotype turned up many times. The rearrangement links TRBV12-3 or TRBV12-4 to TRBJ1-5; TRBD1 might be the D (5 bases). The CDR3 sequence is 16 residues long. V dropped 2 bases and J dropped 3 bases, with 14 bases sitting between them. The CDR3 loop reads CASSLSRRGPNQPQHF. CDR3 sequence (DNA): TGTGCCAGCAGTTTATCCAGGAGGGGTCCCAATCAGCCCCAGCATTTT.

Regarding this clonotype: A much larger clonotype is one base distant, so this may be a read error. The rearrangement links TRBV13 to TRBJ1-1, with D unclear. The germline gives CDR1 PRHDT, CDR2 FYEKMQ (reference sequence). V was cut by 2 bases and J by 2 bases, with 9 bases left in between. This CDR3 comprises 14 residues. The CDR3 spells CASSLPSGNTEAFF. DNA for the CDR3: TGTGCCAGCAGCTTACCGAGCGGAAACACTGAAGCTTTCTTT.

At least ten counts were recorded for this clonotype. The rearrangement links TRBV12-5 to TRBJ1-1, with a weak D call TRBD1 (5 bases). Germline CDR1 and CDR2: LGHNT and FRNRAP. The CDR3 covers 15 residues. V lost 4 bases and J 0 bases, leaving 12 bases between the germline ends. In DNA form, the CDR3 reads TGTGCTAGTGGTTGGGGCGTAACCATGAACACTGAAGCTTTCTTT. It translates to CASGWGVTMNTEAFF. Using reference TRBV12-5 and TRBJ1-1 for the parts outside the CDR3, the full variable domain is DARVTQTPRHKVTEMGQEVTMRCQPILGHNTVFWYRQTMMQGLELLAYFRNRAPLDDSGMPKDRFSAEMPDATLATLKIQPSEPRDSAVYFCASGWGVTMNTEAFFGQGTRLTVV.

V gene TRBV5-1 combines with J gene TRBJ2-7; TRBD1 aligns across 9 bases. Germline V lookup: CDR1 SGHRS, CDR2 YFSETQ. CDR3 length: 14 residues. Trimming cost V 2 bases and J 3 bases; bases outside gene matches: 3. CDR3 sequence: CASSFRGQGYEQYF. The CDR3 nucleotides are TGCGCCAGCAGCTTCCGGGGACAGGGCTACGAGCAGTACTTC.

This clonotype was seen ten or more times. One end of the junction fails to match germline, which may point to a read error. V gene TRBV7-7 combines with J gene TRBJ2-6; 8 bases are shared with TRBD1. CDR3 size: 17 residues. CDR1 and CDR2 (germline): SSHAT, FNYEAQ (reference sequence). The CDR3 reads CASSPGPPGGGANVLTF. CDR3 DNA sequence: TGTGCTAGCAGCCCGGGACCTCCAGGGGGCGGGGCCAACGTCCTGACTTTC. Combining the CDR3 with reference TRBV7-7 and TRBJ2-6 gives the whole variable domain GAGVSQSPRYKVTKRGQDVTLRCDPISSHATLYWYQQALGQGPEFLTYFNYEAQPDKSGLPSDRFSAERPEGSISTLTIQRTEQRDSAMYRCASSPGPPGGGANVLTFGAGSRLTVL.

This clonotype was observed many times. J is TRBJ1-5 and V is TRBV4-1, with a possible D match to TRBD1 (6 bases). The CDR3 length is 18 residues. The V end was cut by 1 base, the J end by 1 base, with 17 bases between. Germline lookup yields CDR1 MGHRA and CDR2 YSYEKL. The CDR3 region has the DNA TGCGCCAGCAGCCAAGGCAGAGGGGGGCTTACCAGCAATCAGCCCCAGCATTTT. This encodes CASSQGRGGLTSNQPQHF.

This clonotype was seen many times. This rearrangement joins TRBV27 to TRBJ2-7; maybe TRBD1 (5 bases). The V end lost 2 bases, the J end lost 2 bases, and 10 bases lay between the germline ends. In germline, CDR1 is MNHEY, CDR2 SMNVEV (reference sequence). The CDR3 extends over 14 amino acids. CDR3 protein: CASSLRQLTYEQYF. For the CDR3, the DNA is TGTGCCAGCAGTTTAAGACAGCTGACCTACGAGCAGTACTTC.

The chain is built from TRBV10-3 and TRBJ1-3; D call uncertain. Germline V gives CDR1 ENHRY, CDR2 SYGVKD. The CDR3 has 15 amino acids. V lost 8 bases to trimming and J lost 0 bases, with 14 bases between them. The CDR3 loop reads CAIRKGPSSGNTIYF. The CDR3 DNA reads TGTGCCATCCGGAAAGGGCCGAGCTCTGGAAACACCATATATTTT.

This clonotype has at least ten counts. The chain employs TRBV18 and TRBJ2-7, with 7 positions matching TRBD2. The CDR3 totals 16 residues. The germline V gene has CDR1 KGHSH and CDR2 LQKENI. Trimming cost V 0 bases and J 2 bases; bases outside gene matches: 7. This CDR3 is CASSPPWPSGPYEQYF. The DNA of the CDR3 is TGTGCCAGCTCACCACCGTGGCCTAGCGGACCCTACGAGCAGTACTTC. Complete variable domain (other parts from reference TRBV18 and TRBJ2-7): NAGVMQNPRHLVRRRGQEARLRCSPMKGHSHVYWYRQLPEEGLKFMVYLQKENIIDESGMPKERFSAEFPKEGPSILRIQQVVRGDSAAYFCASSPPWPSGPYEQYFGPGTRLTVT.

This clonotype was found a few times. The V gene is TRBV6-1, the J gene TRBJ2-7; possibly TRBD1 for D (6 bases). This CDR3 has 13 amino acids. V was trimmed by 4 bases and J by 5 bases, leaving 12 bases between them. Germline CDR1 MNHNS, CDR2 SASEGT. CDR3: CASSARGFDEQYF. CDR3 in DNA: TGTGCCAGCAGTGCCAGGGGCTTTGACGAGCAGTACTTC.

This clonotype was seen at least ten times. The V gene is TRBV5-1, the J gene TRBJ2-7; D remains ambiguous. The CDR3 spans 15 residues. Germline loops: CDR1 SGHRS, CDR2 YFSETQ. The ends were cut back, 0 bases at V and 2 bases at J, with 12 bases in the middle. CDR3 in amino acids: CASSLGSGSAYEQYF. CDR3 nucleotides: TGCGCCAGCAGCTTGGGGTCAGGCTCGGCCTACGAGCAGTACTTC.

This clonotype was seen a handful of times. The genes are TRBV11-2 and TRBJ2-3, with D unresolved. Trimming removed 0 bases from V and 0 bases from J, with 7 bases in between. This CDR3 has 15 amino acids. CDR1 and CDR2 (germline): SGHAT, FQNNGV. The CDR3 region has the DNA TGTGCCAGCAGCTTAGAGACCGGAAGCACAGATACGCAGTATTTT. This encodes CASSLETGSTDTQYF.

This clonotype was seen many times. Here the CDR3 DNA reads TGTGCCAGCGGACAGGGGTGGACCTTGAACACTGAAGCTTTCTTT. Its translation: CASGQGWTLNTEAFF. The rearrangement joins TRBV12-3 or TRBV12-4 to TRBJ1-1; TRBD1 matches 9 bases. This CDR3 is built from 15 residues. The V gene end was trimmed by 8 bases and the J gene end by 0 bases; junction bases not matched to a gene: 7.

There are many counts of this clonotype. This rearrangement joins TRBV6-5 to TRBJ1-3, with a tentative D call TRBD1 (5 bases). CDR1 and CDR2 (germline): MNHEY, SVGAGI. The CDR3 contains 15 residues. Trimming left V 7 bases short and J 3 bases short, with 16 bases between. Written as DNA, the CDR3 is TGTGCCAGCAATCTCAGGGTCTTGGATGGAAACACCATATATTTT. This sequence encodes CASNLRVLDGNTIYF.

This clonotype appeared many times. The chain has TRBV12-3 or TRBV12-4 and TRBJ1-1, with D perhaps TRBD1 (6 bases). Trimming took off 7 bases at V and 5 bases at J, with 17 bases between the two ends. The CDR3 contains 14 residues. The CDR3 nucleotides read TGTGCCAGCACGCTCTTGGGGGGGCGGACTGAAGCTTTCTTT. Amino acid sequence: CASTLLGGRTEAFF.

This clonotype was counted a few times. The J gene is TRBJ2-3, the V gene TRBV6-1, with a tentative D call TRBD2 (5 bases). The germline V and J ends were trimmed by 5 bases and 2 bases, with 11 bases remaining between them. CDR1 is MNHNS, CDR2 SASEGT, per germline. This CDR3 comprises 14 residues. CDR3: CASSPKRPTDTQYF. CDR3 sequence (DNA): TGTGCCAGCAGTCCTAAGCGGCCCACAGATACGCAGTATTTT.

The table lists this clonotype with many counts. This CDR3 reads CSARDMASGQETQYF. CDR3 sequence (DNA): TGCAGTGCTAGAGATATGGCTAGCGGCCAAGAGACCCAGTACTTC. The chain carries TRBV20-1 and TRBJ2-5; TRBD2 matches at 7 bases. CDR3 size: 15 residues. V shed 0 bases, J shed 1 base, and the junction held 5 bases outside the gene matches. Per germline, CDR1 DFQATT and CDR2 SNEGSKA (reference sequence).

The chain recombines TRBV7-9 with TRBJ1-1; maybe TRBD1 (6 bases). CDR1 and CDR2 (germline): SEHNR, FQNEAQ (reference sequence). The CDR3 is 13 amino acids. V was clipped by 5 bases and J by 4 bases, with 11 bases between them. The CDR3 bases are TGTGCCAGCAGCCAACCAGGGGCCACTGAAGCTTTCTTT. It specifies CASSQPGATEAFF.

Many counts were recorded for this clonotype. This chain joins TRBV20-1 and TRBJ1-1; D unclear. CDR3 length equals 15 residues. Trimming took off 0 bases at V and 5 bases at J, with 16 bases between the two ends. CDR1 is DFQATT and CDR2 is SNEGSKA in the germline V gene (reference sequence). CDR3 DNA: TGCAGTGCTAGAGATCCGGGATCCCCTGGGACTGAAGCTTTCTTT. It encodes CSARDPGSPGTEAFF.

This clonotype was seen many times. This rearrangement joins TRBV19 to TRBJ1-1; perhaps TRBD1 as D (6 bases). V lost 6 bases, J lost 5 bases, and 16 bases lay in between. In germline, CDR1 is LNHDA, CDR2 SQIVND (reference sequence). The CDR3 totals 14 residues. The CDR3 DNA follows: TGTGCCAGTAGGCAATTACAGGGAAGAACTGAAGCTTTCTTT. This gives the protein CASRQLQGRTEAFF.